What follows are 8 T cell receptor beta chains derived from one specimen sequenced in a study of blood T cell repertoires in COVID-19. Sequencing was performed with immunoSEQ multiplex PCR; in TCRdb, only in-frame clones are kept and a portion is missing. The repertoire includes approximately 270,000 clones, about 91% of them detected once, and approximately 3% sits in the top ten. The material sequenced was PBMCs or T cells enriched from blood (not recorded which). These receptors came from a man aged 35-49 years who had been exposed to COVID-19.

The CDR3 region is CASSVGLAGTKDEQFF. In DNA form, the CDR3 reads TGTGCCAGCAGCGTCGGACTAGCGGGTACTAAGGATGAGCAGTTCTTC. The chain links TRBV7-9 to TRBJ2-1, with 11 bases aligning to TRBD2. This CDR3 region has 16 residues. V lost 5 bases, J lost 8 bases, and 11 bases stayed unmatched. Germline CDR1 and CDR2: SEHNR and FQNEAQ (reference sequence).

Concerning this clone: Other nucleotide sequences from this sample produce the same CDR3. The chain employs TRBV28 and TRBJ1-5; unclear D gene. Trimming cost V 5 bases and J 6 bases, with 8 bases left between them. The CDR3 totals 12 residues. Per germline, CDR1 MDHEN and CDR2 SYDVKM. Here the CDR3 reads CASSLGSQPQHF. The CDR3 coding sequence is TGTGCCAGCAGTCTGGGGAGTCAGCCCCAGCATTTT.

This clone was recorded once. This chain uses TRBV28 with TRBJ1-2; D not resolved. The CDR3 totals 10 residues. Germline V gene sequence: CDR1 MDHEN, CDR2 SYDVKM. V was shortened by 3 bases and J by 6 bases, with 2 bases between the two germline ends. The CDR3 is CASSFNGYTF. DNA for the CDR3: TGTGCCAGCAGTTTCAATGGCTACACCTTC.

The genes are TRBV28 and TRBJ2-7, with D possibly being TRBD1 (6 bases). Trimming removed 6 bases at V and 4 bases at J, with 10 bases between. The CDR3 consists of 12 residues. Germline loops: CDR1 MDHEN, CDR2 SYDVKM. Written as DNA, the CDR3 is TGTGCCAGCAGGATCACAGGGTACGAGCAGTACTTC. Translating gives CASRITGYEQYF.

This chain connects TRBV28 to TRBJ2-7; 9 bases map to TRBD1. This CDR3 region has 16 residues. Germline V lookup: CDR1 MDHEN, CDR2 SYDVKM. V trimming: 4 bases; J trimming: 7 bases; junction bases outside the gene matches: 14. The CDR3 coding sequence is TGTGCCAGCAGTTCTTGGACAGGGGCCGGGGTGAGGGAGCAGTACTTC. Translating gives CASSSWTGAGVREQYF.

J is TRBJ1-4 and V is TRBV12-3 or TRBV12-4, with D unclear. The CDR3 spans 13 residues. V shed 5 bases and J shed 3 bases, with 7 bases lying between them. The CDR3 nucleotides read TGTGCCAGCAGTCAGCGTCCTAATGAAAAACTGTTTTTT. Protein sequence: CASSQRPNEKLFF.

This sequence joins TRBV14 and TRBJ2-1, with D perhaps matching TRBD1 (5 bases). Trimming left V 4 bases short and J 4 bases short, with 8 bases between. This CDR3 comprises 13 residues. Germline V lookup: CDR1 SGHDN, CDR2 FVKESK. Here the CDR3 DNA reads TGTGCCAGCAGCCCCAAGGGGTACAATGAGCAGTTCTTC. This encodes CASSPKGYNEQFF.

The chain links TRBV19 to TRBJ1-3; D not certain. Germline V lookup: CDR1 LNHDA, CDR2 SQIVND (reference sequence). Trimming cost V 7 bases and J 0 bases, with 22 bases left between them. The CDR3 consists of 18 residues. The CDR3 here is CASTKTKHYGSSGNTIYF. CDR3 bases: TGTGCCAGTACTAAAACTAAACACTATGGGAGCTCTGGAAACACCATATATTTT.